The 19 T cell receptor beta chains below come from one sample, sequenced in a study of T cell responses to AZD1222 COVID-19 vaccine. Clones were read by immunoSEQ multiplex PCR, and TCRdb kept only the in-frame ones, dropping some. The sample holds under 200,000 clones, 90% to 95% seen once. The material was peripheral blood, obtained 28 days after the second dose of the MenACWY control vaccine. These receptors all stem from an adult who received the MenACWY meningococcal vaccine as a control.

J is TRBJ1-2 and V is TRBV27; 7 bases map to TRBD1. This CDR3 comprises 15 residues. Germline CDR1 is MNHEY and CDR2 is SMNVEV (reference sequence). V lost 6 bases and J lost 4; bases outside the gene matches: 11. This chain's CDR3 is CASRRSGGESYGYTF. As DNA, the CDR3 is TGTGCCAGCAGGCGATCAGGGGGTGAAAGCTATGGCTACACCTTC.

The V call is TRBV5-6, the J call TRBJ1-3; D perhaps matches TRBD1 (5 bases). The CDR3 is 17 residues long. CDR1 and CDR2 from the germline V gene are SGHDT and YYEEEE. Trimming cost V 3 bases and J 0 bases, with 16 bases left between them. Here the CDR3 reads CASSSGIYFSSGNTIYF. The CDR3 DNA follows: TGTGCCAGCAGCTCAGGGATTTATTTCTCCTCTGGAAACACCATATATTTT.

The chain is built from TRBV30 and TRBJ1-2; 7 bases map to TRBD1. V was clipped by 7 bases and J by 13 bases; unmatched bases: 15. This CDR3 region has 12 residues. Germline lookup yields CDR1 GTSNPN and CDR2 SVGIG (reference sequence). The DNA for the CDR3 is TGTGCCTCGCGACAGGGAGCCCTTCGGCTCACCTTC. This codes for CASRQGALRLTF. The full variable domain, completed using reference TRBV30 and TRBJ1-2, is SQTIHQWPATLVQPVGSPLSLECTVEGTSNPNLYWYRQAAGRGLQLLFYSVGIGQISSEVPQNLSASRPQDRQFILSSKKLLLSDSGFYLCASRQGALRLTFGSGTRLTVV.

The rearrangement uses TRBV19 and TRBJ2-7; D is uncertain. V was trimmed by 2 bases and J by 3 bases, leaving 11 bases between them. The germline CDR1 and CDR2 sequences are LNHDA and SQIVND (reference sequence). The CDR3 runs to 14 residues. The CDR3 spells CASSIKGDNYEQYF. DNA of the CDR3: TGTGCCAGTAGTATAAAAGGCGACAACTACGAGCAGTACTTC.

The CDR3 DNA follows: TGTGCCAGCAGCTTAGGCTGGCAGGGTAATCAGCCCCAGCATTTT. Translation gives CASSLGWQGNQPQHF. V is TRBV7-6 and J is TRBJ1-5, with TRBD1 as a possible D gene (5 bases). The length of the CDR3 is 15 residues. CDR1 is SGHVS, CDR2 FNYEAQ, per germline. The germline V and J ends were trimmed by 1 base and 4 bases, with 11 bases remaining between them. Complete variable domain (other parts from reference TRBV7-6 and TRBJ1-5): GAGVSQSPRYKVTKRGQDVALRCDPISGHVSLYWYRQALGQGPEFLTYFNYEAQQDKSGLPNDRFSAERPEGSISTLTIQRTEQRDSAMYRCASSLGWQGNQPQHFGDGTRLSIL.

J is TRBJ1-2 and V is TRBV28, with TRBD1 matching 7 bases. The trim removed 2 bases at V and 3 bases at J, leaving 6 bases unmatched. The CDR3 has 15 residues. Germline CDR1 reads MDHEN; CDR2 reads SYDVKM. The CDR3 region has the DNA TGTGCCAGCAGTTTAGGGCCAGGGGGGTACTATGGCTACACCTTC. Translation: CASSLGPGGYYGYTF.

J is TRBJ2-2 and V is TRBV7-9; D ambiguous. The length of the CDR3 is 13 residues. V dropped 1 base and J dropped 2 bases, with 2 bases sitting between them. Germline CDR1 is SEHNR and CDR2 is FQNEAQ (reference sequence). The CDR3 sequence: CASSLENTGELFF. The DNA of the CDR3 is TGTGCCAGCAGCTTAGAAAACACCGGGGAGCTGTTTTTT.

This sequence joins TRBV10-1 and TRBJ1-6; unclear D gene. Per germline, CDR1 WNHNN and CDR2 SYGVQD (reference sequence). The V end lost 0 bases, the J end lost 9 bases, and 21 bases lay between the germline ends. The CDR3 sequence is 18 residues long. For the CDR3, the DNA is TGCGCCAGCAGTGAGTCGAAATGGTGGCGGACGGTAGGTTCACCCCTCCACTTT. The encoded protein is CASSESKWWRTVGSPLHF.

V is TRBV6-5 and J is TRBJ2-7, with TRBD2 matching 10 bases. CDR3 length equals 16 residues. CDR1 and CDR2 (germline): MNHEY, SVGAGI. V dropped 0 bases and J dropped 2; count of bases not matched to a gene: 4. The CDR3, as DNA: TGTGCCAGCAGTTACTCGGCTAGCGGGAGCGCCTACGAGCAGTACTTC. It codes for CASSYSASGSAYEQYF.

The chain is built from TRBV28 and TRBJ1-1; D not resolved. The CDR3 length is 14 residues. Trimming took off 9 bases at V and 0 bases at J, with 14 bases between the two ends. CDR1 MDHEN and CDR2 SYDVKM come from the germline V gene. The CDR3 bases are TGTGCCAGTTCCGAGGCCCCGATGAACACTGAAGCTTTCTTT. It translates to CASSEAPMNTEAFF.

The chain couples TRBV7-9 to TRBJ2-5; D ambiguous. The germline CDR1 and CDR2 sequences are SEHNR and FQNEAQ (reference sequence). Trimming shortened V by 5 bases and J by 0 bases, and 16 bases separated the two germline ends. This CDR3 is built from 16 residues. CDR3 region: CASSDSRGGNQETQYF. The CDR3 DNA is TGTGCCAGCAGCGATAGCCGAGGCGGCAACCAAGAGACCCAGTACTTC.

V usage is TRBV12-3 or TRBV12-4 and J usage is TRBJ1-2, with 7 nucleotides matching TRBD1. The length of the CDR3 is 13 residues. The V segment lost 8 bases and the J segment 3 bases; nucleotides outside the gene matches: 6. The CDR3 DNA reads TGTGCCAGCGGGCGAGGACAGGACTATGGCTACACCTTC. This codes for CASGRGQDYGYTF.

In DNA form, the CDR3 reads TGCGCCAGTGGGACTAGCGGCCCTCTCGGGGCCTACGAGCAGTACTTC. This codes for CASGTSGPLGAYEQYF. This chain links TRBV4-3 with TRBJ2-7; 11 nucleotides match TRBD2. Losses at the gene ends were 9 bases for V and 2 bases for J; bases not matched to a gene: 12. Germline values: CDR1 LGHNA, CDR2 YSLEER. The CDR3 contains 16 residues.

CDR3 residues: CASSSDYSSGNTIYF. The CDR3, as DNA: TGTGCCAGCAGCTCGGACTACAGCTCTGGAAACACCATATATTTT. The chain uses TRBV7-9 and TRBJ1-3; D unclear. The CDR3 contains 15 residues. V dropped 4 bases and J dropped 0 bases, with 10 bases sitting between them. Germline V gene lookup returns CDR1 SEHNR and CDR2 FQNEAQ (reference sequence).

The J gene is TRBJ2-7, the V gene TRBV18; D remains unclear. CDR1 and CDR2 from the germline V gene are KGHSH and LQKENI. V gave up 1 base and J gave up 4 bases, with 8 bases separating them. This CDR3 contains 13 residues. The CDR3, as DNA: TGTGCCAGCTCACCACAATTGAATTACGAGCAGTACTTC. It specifies CASSPQLNYEQYF.

This sequence joins TRBV27 and TRBJ1-1, with D tentatively TRBD1 (6 bases). Germline V gives CDR1 MNHEY, CDR2 SMNVEV (reference sequence). The V gene lost 1 base and the J gene lost 3 bases, with 12 bases spanning the gap. The CDR3 is made up of 15 amino acids. CDR3 region: CASSLYRDGYTEAFF. In DNA form, the CDR3 reads TGTGCCAGCAGTTTATACAGGGATGGGTACACTGAAGCTTTCTTT.

The V and J genes are TRBV4-3 and TRBJ1-5; D may be TRBD1 (5 bases). Trimming shortened V by 3 bases and J by 0 bases, and 12 bases separated the two germline ends. Germline lookup yields CDR1 LGHNA and CDR2 YSLEER. This CDR3 contains 16 residues. The chain's CDR3 is CASSQDLGVSNQPQHF. In DNA form, the CDR3 reads TGCGCCAGCAGCCAGGACCTGGGGGTTAGCAATCAGCCCCAGCATTTT.

This clone came up once. The rearrangement links TRBV9 to TRBJ1-2; D gene uncertain. Germline loops: CDR1 SGDLS, CDR2 YYNGEE. The CDR3 has 14 residues. V dropped 4 bases and J dropped 3 bases, with 13 bases sitting between them. In nucleotides, the CDR3 is TGTGCCAGCAGCAAGGACCCTGGGGACTATGGCTACACCTTC. The encoded protein is CASSKDPGDYGYTF. The whole variable domain, remainder taken from reference TRBV9 and TRBJ1-2, is DSGVTQTPKHLITATGQRVTLRCSPRSGDLSVYWYQQSLDQGLQFLIQYYNGEERAKGNILERFSAQQFPDLHSELNLSSLELGDSALYFCASSKDPGDYGYTFGSGTRLTVV.

The chain couples TRBV18 to TRBJ2-7; D is perhaps TRBD2 (5 bases). The CDR3 loop spans 15 amino acids. Looked up from germline, CDR1 is KGHSH and CDR2 is LQKENI. Trimming took off 1 base at V and 1 base at J, with 11 bases between the two ends. The CDR3 protein is CASSPLSGFSYEQYF. The CDR3 DNA reads TGTGCCAGCTCACCACTAAGCGGTTTTTCCTACGAGCAGTACTTC.